These 25 T cell receptor beta chains were sequenced from one sample in a study of T cells after yellow fever vaccination. One entry per CDR3 protein results from TCRdb running MiXCR on the 5' RACE reads. Among 100,000 to 150,000 distinct CDR3 sequences listed, roughly 10% were seen once. The material was CD8+ T cells sorted from PBMCs, obtained on the day of the yellow fever booster vaccination. The source of these receptors is a man between 18 and 35 years old who received the YFV17D yellow fever vaccine.

This clonotype occurred a few times. The genes are TRBV2 and TRBJ2-7; D might be TRBD2 (5 bases). This CDR3 contains 12 residues. CDR1 and CDR2 (germline): SNHLY, FYNNEI. Trimming cost V 7 bases and J 5 bases, with 12 bases left between them. CDR3 sequence (DNA): TGTGCCAGCATAGCCGGGATCCACGAGCAGTACGTC. Residues: CASIAGIHEQYV.

This clonotype was observed a few times. The chain recombines TRBV13 with TRBJ1-3, with 7 positions matching TRBD1. This CDR3 has 15 amino acids. Trimming removed 4 bases from V and 0 bases from J; junction bases left unmatched: 3. Germline V gene data show CDR1 as PRHDT and CDR2 as FYEKMQ (reference sequence). The CDR3 sequence is CASSYGQDSGNTIYF. The CDR3 bases are TGTGCCAGCAGCTACGGACAGGACTCTGGAAACACCATATATTTT. The variable domain in full, completed from reference TRBV13 and TRBJ1-3, reads AAGVIQSPRHLIKEKRETATLKCYPIPRHDTVYWYQQGPGQDPQFLISFYEKMQSDKGSIPDRFSAQQFSDYHSELNMSSLELGDSALYFCASSYGQDSGNTIYFGEGSWLTVV.

The rearrangement uses TRBV12-3 or TRBV12-4 and TRBJ1-1; weak D call: TRBD1 (5 bases). This CDR3 contains 15 residues. The V gene lost 1 base and the J gene lost 5 bases, with 14 bases spanning the gap. CDR3 sequence reads: CASSLGGAAGTEAFF. The CDR3 DNA reads as TGTGCCAGCAGTTTAGGGGGCGCCGCGGGAACTGAAGCTTTCTTT.

This rearrangement joins TRBV27 to TRBJ1-5; D unclear. CDR1 and CDR2 (germline): MNHEY, SMNVEV (reference sequence). Trimming removed 3 bases at V and 7 bases at J, with 10 bases between. There are 13 residues in the CDR3. The chain's CDR3 is CASSLRGYQPQHF. The CDR3 DNA follows: TGTGCCAGCAGTTTGCGAGGGTACCAGCCCCAGCATTTT.

V and J are TRBV12-3 or TRBV12-4 and TRBJ1-2, with a tentative D call TRBD1 (6 bases). V lost 1 base and J 8 bases, leaving 17 bases between the germline ends. This CDR3 contains 15 residues. The CDR3 sequence: CASSLGQAGVWGYTF. CDR3 DNA sequence: TGTGCCAGCAGTTTAGGTCAGGCAGGGGTATGGGGCTACACCTTC.

This clonotype showed up just a few times. The chain carries TRBV7-9 and TRBJ2-1; 9 positions match TRBD1. With 1 base clipped from V and 3 bases from J, the junction kept 4 bases outside the gene matches. The CDR3 runs 16 residues. Germline assignment: CDR1 SEHNR and CDR2 FQNEAQ (reference sequence). The CDR3 sequence: CASSLGGTGIYNEQFF. CDR3 nucleotides: TGTGCCAGCAGCTTAGGAGGGACAGGGATCTACAATGAGCAGTTCTTC. Variable domain in full (rest from reference TRBV7-9 and TRBJ2-1): DTGVSQNPRHKITKRGQNVTFRCDPISEHNRLYWYRQTLGQGPEFLTYFQNEAQLEKSRLLSDRFSAERPKGSFSTLEIQRTEQGDSAMYLCASSLGGTGIYNEQFFGPGTRLTVL.

This clonotype was seen ten or more times. The V and J genes are TRBV7-9 and TRBJ2-5, with 7 bases that match TRBD1. V lost 5 bases to trimming and J lost 4 bases; unmatched junction nucleotides: 10. The V gene's germline CDR1 is SEHNR and CDR2 FQNEAQ (reference sequence). The CDR3 totals 15 residues. In DNA form, the CDR3 reads TGTGCCAGCAGCACGACAGGGCCAGCCGGAGAGACCCAGTACTTC. It specifies CASSTTGPAGETQYF.

The chain couples TRBV12-3 or TRBV12-4 to TRBJ2-7, with 7 bases identical to TRBD2. The CDR3 has 14 residues. J was trimmed by 3 bases and V by 7 bases; bases with no gene match: 9. The CDR3 DNA sequence: TGTGCCAGCAATCCTTGGGGGGGGTACTACGAGCAGTACGTC. This gives the protein CASNPWGGYYEQYV.

This clonotype was observed at least ten times. CDR3 in amino acids: CATRPGGNEQFF. DNA of the CDR3: TGTGCCACCAGGCCCGGGGGGAATGAGCAGTTCTTC. The genes are TRBV10-3 and TRBJ2-1, with 7 bases fitting TRBD2. The CDR3 is 12 residues long. Germline loops: CDR1 ENHRY, CDR2 SYGVKD. The ends lost 10 bases at V and 7 bases at J; junction bases unmatched: 7.

As for this clonotype: This sequence may be a read error, since a much larger clone differs from it by one base. J is TRBJ2-1 and V is TRBV20-1, with D perhaps matching TRBD1 or TRBD2 (6 bases each). The CDR3 consists of 15 residues. Germline V lookup: CDR1 DFQATT, CDR2 SNEGSKA (reference sequence). The CDR3 DNA is TGCAGTGCTAGAGATTTGGGGGGCAACTACAATGAGCGGTTCTTC. It translates to CSARDLGGNYNERFF.

This clonotype appeared many times. The chain couples TRBV12-3 or TRBV12-4 to TRBJ2-1, with 8 bases lining up with TRBD2. V shed 7 bases and J 9 bases; nucleotides not matched to a gene: 23. This CDR3 contains 18 residues. The CDR3 DNA sequence: TGTGCCAGCATCTCTACCATGACGGGGGGGCGGATCATCGGTGAGCAGTTCTTC. Amino acids: CASISTMTGGRIIGEQFF.

The CDR3 nucleotides are TGCGCCAGCAGCTCTACAGGGATTCCCGGGGAGCTGTTTTTT. Amino acids: CASSSTGIPGELFF. This chain connects TRBV4-1 to TRBJ2-2; TRBD1 might be the D (6 bases). The V and J ends lost 5 bases and 6 bases respectively, with 13 bases between them. The CDR3 runs 14 residues. Germline CDR1 MGHRA, CDR2 YSYEKL.

This clonotype appeared a few times. The gene calls are TRBV19 and TRBJ1-6; D uncertain. Trimming took 5 bases from V and 11 from J, leaving 13 bases between them. Germline CDR1 LNHDA, CDR2 SQIVND (reference sequence). CDR3 length: 13 amino acids. CDR3 sequence (DNA): TGTGCCAGTAGTTCGGGGATTGGGACACCCCTCCACTTT. It codes for CASSSGIGTPLHF.

This clonotype came up many times. V usage is TRBV6-2 or TRBV6-3 and J usage is TRBJ1-5; TRBD1 aligns across 7 bases. The CDR3 is made up of 16 amino acids. The J segment lost 3 bases and the V segment lost 4 bases, leaving 9 bases of the junction unmatched. The V gene's germline CDR1 is MNHEY and CDR2 SVGEGT. CDR3 DNA: TGTGCCAGCAGTTCGACCCGACAGGGCCACAATCAGCCCCAGCATTTT. This codes for CASSSTRQGHNQPQHF.

This clonotype came up many times. The chain uses TRBV7-9 and TRBJ2-5; D is ambiguous. Germline loops: CDR1 SEHNR, CDR2 FQNEAQ (reference sequence). The CDR3 spans 11 residues. V was trimmed by 2 bases and J by 5 bases, leaving 3 bases between them. The CDR3 DNA sequence: TGTGCCAGCAGCTTAATGGAGACCCAGTACTTC. This encodes CASSLMETQYF.

This chain joins TRBV6-2 or TRBV6-3 and TRBJ1-5; a weak D match, TRBD1 (5 bases). Trimming took off 6 bases at V and 2 bases at J, with 14 bases between the two ends. CDR1 is MNHEY and CDR2 is SVGEGT in the germline V gene. The CDR3 has 15 residues. CDR3 sequence reads: CASSFHGGGNQPQHF. In DNA form, the CDR3 reads TGTGCCAGCAGCTTCCACGGGGGAGGCAATCAGCCCCAGCATTTT.

This clonotype was counted only a few times. This chain connects TRBV24-1 to TRBJ1-1; D remains ambiguous. Trimming removed 12 bases at V and 0 bases at J, with 16 bases between. CDR3 length equals 14 residues. Per the germline V gene, CDR1 is KGHDR and CDR2 is SFDVKD. For the CDR3, the DNA is TGTGCCTCCACCACAGAAAATATGAACACTGAAGCTTTCTTT. Translating it yields CASTTENMNTEAFF.

This clonotype was counted ten times or more. This chain uses TRBV5-1 with TRBJ1-2; D is possibly TRBD1 (6 bases). Between the trimmed V and J ends, which lost 0 bases and 8 bases, there was a span of 20 bases. The CDR3 contains 16 residues. Per the germline V gene, CDR1 is SGHRS and CDR2 is YFSETQ. The CDR3 spells CASSLDADPTGYGYTF. The CDR3 bases are TGCGCCAGCAGCTTGGATGCCGATCCAACAGGGTACGGCTACACCTTC.

The CDR3 DNA is TGTGCCAGCAGCAAATATTTAACAGATACGCAGTATTTT. Amino acid sequence: CASSKYLTDTQYF. This rearrangement joins TRBV7-3 to TRBJ2-3; D is unresolved. Germline V gene lookup returns CDR1 SGHTA and CDR2 FQGTGA. The CDR3 extends over 13 amino acids. Between the trimmed V and J ends, which lost 5 bases and 3 bases, there was a span of 9 bases.

This clonotype was observed a few times. The chain couples TRBV29-1 to TRBJ2-1, with 7 positions matching TRBD1. CDR3 length: 13 residues. Germline assignment: CDR1 SQVTM and CDR2 ANQGSEA. Trimming took 6 bases from V and 4 from J; bases not matched to a gene: 6. In DNA, the CDR3 is TGCAGCGTCGACAGGGACGGATACAATGAGCAGTTCTTC. Translation gives CSVDRDGYNEQFF.

This sequence joins TRBV5-1 and TRBJ1-1; D possibly corresponds to TRBD1 (5 bases). Per germline, CDR1 SGHRS and CDR2 YFSETQ. V was clipped by 7 bases and J by 2 bases, with 9 bases between them. The CDR3 loop spans 12 amino acids. The CDR3 loop reads CASSGLNTEAFF. CDR3 coding DNA: TGCGCCAGCTCGGGGCTAAACACTGAAGCTTTCTTT.

This rearrangement joins TRBV12-3 or TRBV12-4 to TRBJ2-3; 9 bases agree with TRBD2. V lost 5 bases and J lost 5; bases outside the gene matches: 11. The CDR3 sequence is 16 residues long. The CDR3 coding sequence is TGTGCCAGCAGTCCCCTCATGCGGGGGGGCGGAGATACGCAGTATTTT. It specifies CASSPLMRGGGDTQYF.

The chain couples TRBV29-1 to TRBJ1-1; no clear D gene. Trimming removed 1 base from V and 4 bases from J, with 22 bases in between. CDR3 length: 17 residues. Looked up from germline, CDR1 is SQVTM and CDR2 is ANQGSEA. For the CDR3, the DNA is TGCAGCGTTGAAGGTACCCCGATCCGGGTTTTTCTCACTGAAGCTTTCTTT. Protein sequence: CSVEGTPIRVFLTEAFF.

CDR3 bases: TGCGCCAGCAGCCAAGATTCAGGGGGCAGCTATGGCTACACCTTC. As protein: CASSQDSGGSYGYTF. The V gene is TRBV4-1, the J gene TRBJ1-2, with 8 bases matching TRBD1. Trimming cost V 0 bases and J 4 bases; bases outside gene matches: 4. The CDR3 is 15 residues long. Germline V gene lookup returns CDR1 MGHRA and CDR2 YSYEKL.

This chain links TRBV6-5 with TRBJ2-7; the match to TRBD2 covers 12 bases. After removal of 2 bases from V and 0 bases from J, the junction contained 8 bases not matched to a gene. This CDR3 region has 18 residues. Germline CDR1 reads MNHEY; CDR2 reads SVGAGI. Here the CDR3 reads CASSYLWTSGDNSYEQYF. The DNA for the CDR3 is TGTGCCAGCAGTTACCTTTGGACTAGCGGGGACAACTCCTACGAGCAGTACTTC.